The 3 T cell receptor beta chains in this list originate from one sample, sequenced in a study of technical replicates of blood from a few donors. Data came from immunoSEQ multiplex PCR; TCRdb stores just in-frame clones and leaves some out. The table lists about 89,000 clones, just under 95% of them singletons. What was sequenced was T cells isolated from PBMCs. Source of these receptors: a human donor in good health.

This chain connects TRBV5-1 to TRBJ2-1; the match to TRBD1 covers 8 bases. Trimming took 3 bases from V and 0 from J; bases not matched to a gene: 17. In germline, CDR1 is SGHRS, CDR2 YFSETQ. The CDR3 totals 20 residues. CDR3: CASSYGPGQVISGSYNEQFF. Written as DNA, the CDR3 is TGCGCCAGCAGCTACGGTCCGGGACAGGTGATCTCGGGCTCCTACAATGAGCAGTTCTTC.

The chain has TRBV27 and TRBJ2-2, with TRBD2 matching 10 bases. This CDR3 comprises 14 residues. Per germline, CDR1 MNHEY and CDR2 SMNVEV (reference sequence). V gave up 8 bases and J gave up 3 bases; unmatched junction bases: 3. This CDR3 is CASFGLADTGELFF. The CDR3 DNA follows: TGTGCCAGCTTCGGACTAGCGGACACCGGGGAGCTGTTTTTT.

This clone has just one count. The chain recombines TRBV5-1 with TRBJ1-1; TRBD1 matches at 9 bases. Germline V lookup: CDR1 SGHRS, CDR2 YFSETQ. The J segment lost 11 bases and the V segment lost 2 bases, leaving 4 bases of the junction unmatched. The length of the CDR3 is 12 residues. As DNA, the CDR3 is TGCGCCAGCAGCTTTAACAGGGGGCAGGCTTTCTTT. Residues: CASSFNRGQAFF.